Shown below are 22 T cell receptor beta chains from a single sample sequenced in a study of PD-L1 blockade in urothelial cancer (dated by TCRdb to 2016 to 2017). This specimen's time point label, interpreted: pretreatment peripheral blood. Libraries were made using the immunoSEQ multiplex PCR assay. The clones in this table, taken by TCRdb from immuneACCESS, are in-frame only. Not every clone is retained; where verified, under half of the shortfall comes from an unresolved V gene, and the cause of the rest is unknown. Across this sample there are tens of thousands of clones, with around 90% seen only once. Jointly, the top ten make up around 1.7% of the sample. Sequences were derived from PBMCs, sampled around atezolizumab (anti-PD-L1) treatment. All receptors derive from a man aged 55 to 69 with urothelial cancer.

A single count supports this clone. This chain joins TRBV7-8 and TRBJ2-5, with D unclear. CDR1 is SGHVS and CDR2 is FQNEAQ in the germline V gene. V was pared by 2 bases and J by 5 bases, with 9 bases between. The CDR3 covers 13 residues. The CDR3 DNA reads TGTGCCAGCAGCTTACCTAAGGAGGAGACCCAGTACTTC. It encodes CASSLPKEETQYF.

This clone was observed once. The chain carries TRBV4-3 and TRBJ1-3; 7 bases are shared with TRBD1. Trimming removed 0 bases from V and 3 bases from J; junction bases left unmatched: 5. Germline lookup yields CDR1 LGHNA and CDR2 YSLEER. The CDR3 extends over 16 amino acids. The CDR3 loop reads CASSQDAGGYGNTIYF. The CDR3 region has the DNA TGCGCCAGCAGCCAAGACGCAGGGGGGTATGGAAACACCATATATTTT.

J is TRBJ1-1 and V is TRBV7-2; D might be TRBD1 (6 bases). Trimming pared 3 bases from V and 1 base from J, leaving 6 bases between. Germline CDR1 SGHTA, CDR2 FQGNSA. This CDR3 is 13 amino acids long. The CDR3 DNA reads TGTGCCAGCAGCTTCAGGGGGAACACTGAAGCTTTCTTT. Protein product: CASSFRGNTEAFF.

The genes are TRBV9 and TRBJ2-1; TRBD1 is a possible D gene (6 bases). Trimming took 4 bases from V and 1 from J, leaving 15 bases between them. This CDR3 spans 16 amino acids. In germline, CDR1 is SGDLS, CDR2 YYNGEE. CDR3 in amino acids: CASSSRQDHSYNEQFF. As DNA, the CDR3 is TGTGCCAGCAGCTCCAGACAGGACCATTCCTACAATGAGCAGTTCTTC.

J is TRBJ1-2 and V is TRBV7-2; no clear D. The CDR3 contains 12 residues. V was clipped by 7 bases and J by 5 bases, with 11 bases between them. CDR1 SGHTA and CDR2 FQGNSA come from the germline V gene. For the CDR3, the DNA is TGTGCCAGCACGCCACCCGGGTATGGCTACACCTTC. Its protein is CASTPPGYGYTF.

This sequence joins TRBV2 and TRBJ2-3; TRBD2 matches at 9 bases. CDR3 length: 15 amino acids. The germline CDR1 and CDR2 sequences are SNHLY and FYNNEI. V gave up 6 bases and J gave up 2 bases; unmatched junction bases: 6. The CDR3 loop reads CASSRTSEATDTQYF. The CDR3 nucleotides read TGTGCCAGCAGCAGGACTAGCGAAGCCACAGATACGCAGTATTTT.

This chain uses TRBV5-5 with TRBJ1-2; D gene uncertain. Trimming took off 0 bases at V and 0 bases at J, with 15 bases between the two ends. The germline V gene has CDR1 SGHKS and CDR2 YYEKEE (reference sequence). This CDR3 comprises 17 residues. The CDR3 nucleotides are TGTGCCAGCAGCTTGGACCCAGGCGGGCTGACTAACTATGGCTACACCTTC. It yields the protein CASSLDPGGLTNYGYTF.

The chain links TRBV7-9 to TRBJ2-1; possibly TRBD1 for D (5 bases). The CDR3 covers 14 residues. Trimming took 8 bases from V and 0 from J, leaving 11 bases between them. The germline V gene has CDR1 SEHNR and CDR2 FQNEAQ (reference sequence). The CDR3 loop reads CASGQDTSYNEQFF. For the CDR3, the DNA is TGTGCCAGCGGACAAGATACCTCCTACAATGAGCAGTTCTTC.

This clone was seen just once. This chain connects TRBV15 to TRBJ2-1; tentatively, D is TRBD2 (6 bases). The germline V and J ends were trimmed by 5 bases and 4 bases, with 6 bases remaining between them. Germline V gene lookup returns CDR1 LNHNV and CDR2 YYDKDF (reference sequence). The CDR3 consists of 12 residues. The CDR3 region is CATSRGYNEQFF. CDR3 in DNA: TGTGCCACCAGCCGGGGGTACAATGAGCAGTTCTTC.

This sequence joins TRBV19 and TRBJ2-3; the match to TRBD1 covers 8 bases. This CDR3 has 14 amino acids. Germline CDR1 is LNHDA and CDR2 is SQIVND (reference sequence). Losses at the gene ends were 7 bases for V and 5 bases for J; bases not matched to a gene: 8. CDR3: CASTRGQGLDTQYF. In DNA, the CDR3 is TGTGCCAGTACCCGAGGACAGGGTCTAGATACGCAGTATTTT. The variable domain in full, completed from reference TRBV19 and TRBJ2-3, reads DGGITQSPKYLFRKEGQNVTLSCEQNLNHDAMYWYRQDPGQGLRLIYYSQIVNDFQKGDIAEGYSVSREKKESFPLTVTSAQKNPTAFYLCASTRGQGLDTQYFGPGTRLTVL.

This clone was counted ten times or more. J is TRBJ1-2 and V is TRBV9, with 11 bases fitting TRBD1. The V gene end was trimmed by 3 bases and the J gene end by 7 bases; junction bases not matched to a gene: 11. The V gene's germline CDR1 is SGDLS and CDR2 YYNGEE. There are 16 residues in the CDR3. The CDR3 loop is CASSAVAPGQGGGYTF. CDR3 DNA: TGTGCCAGCAGCGCCGTCGCTCCGGGACAGGGGGGTGGCTACACCTTC.

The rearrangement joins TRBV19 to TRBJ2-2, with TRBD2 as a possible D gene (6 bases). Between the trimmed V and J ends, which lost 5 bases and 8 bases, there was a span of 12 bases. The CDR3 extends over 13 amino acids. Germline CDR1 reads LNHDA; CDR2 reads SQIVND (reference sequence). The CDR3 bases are TGTGCCAGTAGTCCCCAGGGACTTGGGGAGCTGTTTTTT. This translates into CASSPQGLGELFF. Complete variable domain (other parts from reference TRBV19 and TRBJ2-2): DGGITQSPKYLFRKEGQNVTLSCEQNLNHDAMYWYRQDPGQGLRLIYYSQIVNDFQKGDIAEGYSVSREKKESFPLTVTSAQKNPTAFYLCASSPQGLGELFFGEGSRLTVL.

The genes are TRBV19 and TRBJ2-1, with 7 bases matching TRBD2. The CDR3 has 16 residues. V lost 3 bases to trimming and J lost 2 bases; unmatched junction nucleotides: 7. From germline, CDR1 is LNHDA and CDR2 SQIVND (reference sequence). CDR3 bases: TGTGCCAGTAGTATCACTAGCGATGGGCCCTACAATGAGCAGTTCTTC. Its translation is CASSITSDGPYNEQFF.

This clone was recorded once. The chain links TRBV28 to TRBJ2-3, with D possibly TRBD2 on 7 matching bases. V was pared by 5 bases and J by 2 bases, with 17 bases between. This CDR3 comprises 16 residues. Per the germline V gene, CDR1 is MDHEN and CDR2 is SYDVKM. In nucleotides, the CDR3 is TGTGCCAGCAGTCTTGGGGGGGCCAGAGTCACAGATACGCAGTATTTT. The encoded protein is CASSLGGARVTDTQYF.

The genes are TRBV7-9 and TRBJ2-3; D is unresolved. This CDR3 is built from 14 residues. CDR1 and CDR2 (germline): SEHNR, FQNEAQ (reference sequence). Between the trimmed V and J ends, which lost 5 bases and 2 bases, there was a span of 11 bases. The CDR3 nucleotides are TGTGCCAGCAGCCTCAAAGCTCCCACAGATACGCAGTATTTT. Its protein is CASSLKAPTDTQYF.

DNA of the CDR3: TGTGCCAGTGCGGGGGGCGGGAGCACTGAAGCTTTCTTT. It is translated as CASAGGGSTEAFF. This chain connects TRBV19 to TRBJ1-1, with D perhaps matching TRBD1 (6 bases). In germline, CDR1 is LNHDA, CDR2 SQIVND (reference sequence). Trimming stripped 8 bases from V and 4 bases from J, with 14 bases between. The CDR3 extends over 13 amino acids.

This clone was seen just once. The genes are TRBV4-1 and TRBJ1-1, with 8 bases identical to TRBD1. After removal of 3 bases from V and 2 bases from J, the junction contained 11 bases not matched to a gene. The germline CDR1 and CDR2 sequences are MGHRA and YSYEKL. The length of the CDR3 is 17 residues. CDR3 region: CASSQDGQGAFNTEAFF. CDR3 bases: TGCGCCAGCAGCCAGGATGGGCAGGGGGCATTTAACACTGAAGCTTTCTTT.

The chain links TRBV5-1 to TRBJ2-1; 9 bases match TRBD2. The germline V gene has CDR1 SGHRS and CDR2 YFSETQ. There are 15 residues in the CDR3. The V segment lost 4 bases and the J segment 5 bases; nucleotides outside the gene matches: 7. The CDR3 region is CASSDPSGDDNEQFF. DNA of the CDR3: TGCGCCAGCAGCGATCCTAGCGGGGACGACAATGAGCAGTTCTTC.

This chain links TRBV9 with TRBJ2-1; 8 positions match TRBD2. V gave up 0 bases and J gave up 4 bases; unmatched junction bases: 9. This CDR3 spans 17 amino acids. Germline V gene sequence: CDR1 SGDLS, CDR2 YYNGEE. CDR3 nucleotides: TGTGCCAGCAGCGTAGACCCCGGGACTAGGTTTTACAATGAGCAGTTCTTC. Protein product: CASSVDPGTRFYNEQFF.

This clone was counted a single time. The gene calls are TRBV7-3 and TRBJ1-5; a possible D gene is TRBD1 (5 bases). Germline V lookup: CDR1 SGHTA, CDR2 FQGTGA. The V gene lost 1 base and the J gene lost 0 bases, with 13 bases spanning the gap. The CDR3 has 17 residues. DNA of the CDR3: TGTGCCAGCAGCTTAATGGTGGGACTTAATAGCAATCAGCCCCAGCATTTT. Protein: CASSLMVGLNSNQPQHF.

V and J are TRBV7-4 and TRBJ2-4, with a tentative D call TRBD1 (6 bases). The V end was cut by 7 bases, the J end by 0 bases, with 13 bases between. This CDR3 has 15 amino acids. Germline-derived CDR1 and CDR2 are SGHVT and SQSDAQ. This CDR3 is CASKSDRIAKNIQYF. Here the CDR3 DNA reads TGTGCCAGCAAATCGGACAGAATAGCCAAAAACATTCAGTACTTC.

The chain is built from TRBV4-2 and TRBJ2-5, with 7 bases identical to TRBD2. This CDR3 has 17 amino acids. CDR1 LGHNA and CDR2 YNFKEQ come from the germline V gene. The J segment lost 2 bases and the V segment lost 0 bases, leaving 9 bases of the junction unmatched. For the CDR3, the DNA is TGTGCCAGCAGCCAAGAAGGGACGGGGGGAGGTCAAGAGACCCAGTACTTC. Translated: CASSQEGTGGGQETQYF.